Shown below are 16 T cell receptor delta chains from a single sample sequenced in a study of gamma-delta chains in newborns, infants, children. TCRdb ran CATT on the reads. The sample holds under 4,500 delta-chain clones, 6.2% seen once. The specimen sequenced was blood. The source of these receptors is a child who was a newborn, infant or young child, either healthy, febrile or measles-vaccinated (not recorded which).

A few counts support this clone. The amino acid sequence in TCRdb belongs to a much larger clone and departs from this DNA's translation at residue 14, likely a sequencing read error; the sequence shown is translated from the DNA. The chain uses TRDV2 and TRDJ3, with 7 bases that match TRDD3. This CDR3 has 16 residues. Germline V gene data show CDR1 as GEAIGNYY and CDR2 as EKD. CDR3 residues: CACDWGSSWDTRQVFF. DNA of the CDR3: TGTGCCTGTGACTGGGGGAGCTCCTGGGACACCCGACAGGTGTTTTTC.

This clone is categorized as medium-sized. The gene calls are TRDV2 and TRDJ3; the match to TRDD3 covers 11 bases. Germline loops: CDR1 GEAIGNYY, CDR2 EKD. V was clipped by 1 base and J by 0 bases; unmatched bases: 7. This CDR3 has 20 amino acids. DNA of the CDR3: TGTGCCTGTGACACGATGGGGACTGGGGGATACTCCTGGGACACCCGACAGATGTTTTTC. It is translated as CACDTMGTGGYSWDTRQMFF.

This rearrangement joins TRDV2 to TRDJ3; D uncertain. This CDR3 is built from 19 residues. Trimming cost V 0 bases and J 0 bases, with 14 bases left between them. Per the germline V gene, CDR1 is GEAIGNYY and CDR2 is EKD. The CDR3 spells CACDTVWRTSSWDTRQMFF. CDR3 nucleotides: TGTGCCTGTGACACCGTATGGAGGACGAGCTCCTGGGACACCCGACAGATGTTTTTC.

This clone showed up just a few times. This specimen includes other DNA sequences encoding the same CDR3. V gene TRDV2 combines with J gene TRDJ1, with TRDD3 matching over 8 bases. In germline, CDR1 is GEAIGNYY, CDR2 EKD. V lost 3 bases and J lost 0; bases outside the gene matches: 5. CDR3 length: 15 residues. The CDR3 sequence is CACDPLLGDTDKLIF. CDR3 sequence (DNA): TGTGCCTGTGACCCCCTACTGGGGGACACCGATAAACTCATCTTT.

This clone is medium-sized by share. The V and J genes are TRDV2 and TRDJ3; 8 nucleotides line up with TRDD3. The CDR3 spans 19 residues. Trimming at V came to 4 bases and at J to 0 bases, leaving 10 bases not matched to a gene. Germline CDR1 and CDR2: GEAIGNYY and EKD. CDR3 loop: CACDPAGGPSSWDTRQMFF. DNA for the CDR3: TGTGCCTGTGATCCGGCTGGGGGACCGAGCTCCTGGGACACCCGACAGATGTTTTTC.

DNA for the CDR3: TGTGCCTGTGACACTCTGGGGGATCCTTTGACAGCACAACTCTTCTTT. Translating gives CACDTLGDPLTAQLFF. The rearrangement uses TRDV2 and TRDJ2; TRDD3 matches 9 bases. The junction had 2 bases not matched to a gene; V was cut back by 1 base and J by 0 bases. The germline gives CDR1 GEAIGNYY, CDR2 EKD. This CDR3 contains 16 residues.

This clone was seen only a few times. The junction shows a germline mismatch at one end, possibly a read error. The chain employs TRDV2 and TRDJ3, with 11 bases matching TRDD3. CDR1 and CDR2 (germline): GEAIGNYY, EKD. CDR3 length: 21 residues. The DNA of the CDR3 is TGTGCCTGTAACACCGGGTGGTCTGGGGGATACCGCTCCTGGGACACCCGACAGATGTTTTTC. Translating it yields CACNTGWSGGYRSWDTRQMFF.

By share, this clone ranks as medium-sized (0.01 to 0.1%). This CDR3 is also generated by other DNA sequences in the sample. The DNA of the CDR3 is TGTGCCTGTGACGTACTGGGGGATACGGGAGCTTTGACAGCACAACTCTTCTTT. Protein: CACDVLGDTGALTAQLFF. The chain recombines TRDV2 with TRDJ2; 13 positions match TRDD3. The CDR3 is 18 amino acids. Germline V gene lookup returns CDR1 GEAIGNYY and CDR2 EKD. V lost 3 bases, J lost 0 bases, and 6 bases stayed unmatched.

The rearrangement uses TRDV2 and TRDJ3, with 9 bases matching TRDD3. No J gene is reported in TCRdb; it was inferred here by comparing the DNA with germline. V was clipped by 0 bases and J by 0 bases; unmatched bases: 8. In germline, CDR1 is GEAIGNYY, CDR2 EKD. The CDR3 consists of 20 residues. CDR3 amino acids: CACDTAYWGTSSWDTRQMFF. The CDR3 region has the DNA TGTGCCTGTGACACCGCGTACTGGGGGACCAGCTCCTGGGACACCCGACAGATGTTTTTC.

Comment on this clone: Other nucleotide sequences from this sample produce the same CDR3. The gene calls are TRDV2 and TRDJ3; 12 bases agree with TRDD3. Trimming at V came to 2 bases and at J to 4 bases, leaving 5 bases not matched to a gene. CDR3 length: 18 amino acids. The germline CDR1 and CDR2 sequences are GEAIGNYY and EKD. CDR3 sequence reads: CACDKVLGDTWDTRQMFF. The DNA of the CDR3 is TGTGCCTGTGACAAAGTACTGGGGGATACTTGGGACACCCGACAGATGTTTTTC.

Turning to this clone: A much larger clonotype is one base distant, so this may be a read error. The same CDR3 also results from other DNA sequences found in this sample. This chain links TRDV2 with TRDJ3, with 12 bases identical to TRDD3. Germline V lookup: CDR1 GEAIGNYY, CDR2 EKD. J lost 0 bases, V lost 0 bases, and 5 bases had no gene match. The CDR3 consists of 20 residues. The chain's CDR3 is CACDTVLGDTSSWDTRQMFF. DNA for the CDR3: TGTGCCTGTGACACCGTACTGGGGGATACTAGCTCCTGGGACACCCGACAGATGTTTTTC.

This clone has just one count. This chain uses TRDV2 with TRDJ3; 10 bases align to TRDD3. In the absence of a J gene in TCRdb, the DNA was matched to germline to assign it here. The CDR3 is 20 amino acids. Germline V gene sequence: CDR1 GEAIGNYY, CDR2 EKD. V was clipped by 2 bases and J by 0 bases; unmatched bases: 9. The CDR3 DNA reads TGTGCCTGTGACAGATGGGGGGATACGGACAGCTCCTGGGACACCCGACAGATGTTTTTC. Translated, it gives CACDRWGDTDSSWDTRQMFF.

In this sample, this clone turned up a few times. The genes are TRDV2 and TRDJ3; TRDD3 aligns across 7 bases. CDR1 and CDR2 from the germline V gene are GEAIGNYY and EKD. The CDR3 extends over 19 amino acids. J was trimmed by 0 bases and V by 0 bases; bases with no gene match: 7. The CDR3 loop is CACDTLWGLSSWDTRQMFF. The DNA for the CDR3 is TGTGCCTGTGACACCCTCTGGGGGCTAAGCTCCTGGGACACCCGACAGATGTTTTTC.

The table lists this clone with a few counts. The protein in this entry is translated from the DNA; at residue 13 it differs from the protein listed in TCRdb. The V and J genes are TRDV2 and TRDJ2; 12 bases fit TRDD3. Germline V gives CDR1 GEAIGNYY, CDR2 EKD. The CDR3 length is 17 residues. The CDR3 sequence is CACDVLGDTALTTQLFF. The CDR3, as DNA: TGTGCCTGTGATGTACTGGGGGATACAGCTTTGACAACACAACTCTTCTTT.

This clone was found once. The chain uses TRDV2 and TRDJ3; 8 bases fit TRDD3. The J gene is absent in TCRdb and was assigned here via DNA matching to germline. Germline lookup yields CDR1 GEAIGNYY and CDR2 EKD. J gave up 0 bases and V 0 bases, and 9 bases lay outside the gene matches. This CDR3 contains 20 residues. CDR3 bases: TGTGCCTGTGACACCGGTACTGGGGGTCGAAGCTCCTGGGACACCCGACAGATGTTTTTC. Protein product: CACDTGTGGRSSWDTRQMFF.

V is TRDV2 and J is TRDJ3; no clear D. This CDR3 spans 18 amino acids. Trimming stripped 3 bases from V and 0 bases from J, with 14 bases between. The germline CDR1 and CDR2 sequences are GEAIGNYY and EKD. For the CDR3, the DNA is TGTGCCTGTGACGTCCTTGGGAGAAGCTCCTGGGACACCCGACAGATGTTTTTC. This codes for CACDVLGRSSWDTRQMFF.